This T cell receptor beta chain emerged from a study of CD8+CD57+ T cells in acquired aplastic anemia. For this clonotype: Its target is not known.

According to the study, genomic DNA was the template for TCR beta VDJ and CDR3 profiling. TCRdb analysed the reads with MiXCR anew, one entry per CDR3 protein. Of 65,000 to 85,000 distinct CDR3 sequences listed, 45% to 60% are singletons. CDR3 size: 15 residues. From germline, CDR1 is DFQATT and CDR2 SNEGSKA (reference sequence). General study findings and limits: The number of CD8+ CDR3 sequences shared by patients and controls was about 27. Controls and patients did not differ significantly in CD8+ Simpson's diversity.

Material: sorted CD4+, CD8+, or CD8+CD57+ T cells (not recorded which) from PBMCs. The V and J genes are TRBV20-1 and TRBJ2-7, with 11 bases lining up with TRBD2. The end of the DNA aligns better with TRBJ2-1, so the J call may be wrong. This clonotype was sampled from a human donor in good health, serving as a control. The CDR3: CSASPTSGGYNEQFF. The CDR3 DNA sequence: TGCAGTGCTAGCCCCACTAGCGGGGGTTACAATGAGCAGTTCTTC.